This TCR beta chain comes out of a study of CD8+ T cells in alopecia areata. The wider study: Patients received oral tofacitinib, 5 to 10 mg twice daily, for moderate-to-severe alopecia areata.

Germline V gives CDR1 SGHDT, CDR2 YYEEEE. The length of the CDR3 is 16 residues. The ends lost 4 bases at V and 4 bases at J; junction bases unmatched: 9. Extracted RNA was reverse transcribed into cDNA, the sequencing template. Libraries were prepared by immunoSEQ multiplex PCR; TCRdb keeps only in-frame clonotypes and omits some of them. This table has 140,000 to 150,000 clones, 40% to 65% appearing once. Remarks on this clone: Its antigen remains unidentified.

General study points: Patients showed less clear TCR sequence sharing than mice, possibly partly because of HLA diversity. Higher clonality than in normal scalp was seen in lesional scalp, especially alopecia totalis/universalis.

The investigators collected lesional scalp punch biopsies and peripheral blood from alopecia areata patients. The material sequenced was CD4+ T cells sorted from blood, taken at week 0. The chain is built from TRBV5-6 and TRBJ1-4; 8 nucleotides match TRBD1. The TCR sequence derives from a human donor with alopecia areata. CDR3 residues: CASSRRDRLYNEKLFF. CDR3 sequence (DNA): TGTGCCAGCAGCCGCCGGGACAGGCTTTATAATGAAAAACTGTTTTTT.